Detailed here is one T cell receptor beta chain. No cognate antigen has been identified for it. Base quality data are lacking; no much larger clone is found one base away. This entry comes from a study of blood T cell repertoires in COVID-19 (TCRdb year 2020). With regard to the full study: Samples from collaborators originated in the United States, Italy and Spain and spanned both the acute and convalescent phases of COVID-19. The prospective study material was composed of cDNA or gDNA derived from T cells, B-cell-depleted T cells, or PBMCs. Deeply sampled blood TCRbeta repertoires from subjects exposed to, actively infected with, or recovered from COVID-19 were included in the dataset. The repertoires were released in a freely available public database meant as a resource for research on the immune response to SARS-CoV-2. The samples were drawn from the first 160 participants of the ongoing ImmuneRACE study and from about 1,200 subjects provided by 6 global collaborators. Nearly every sample came with metadata listing a de-identified subject ID, COVID-19 status, age in years and sex. Where HLA class I and class II types were available, the types were taken from metadata supplied by the sample provider, not from assay-based typing.

TCRbeta CDR3 regions were amplified from genomic DNA by means of the immunoSEQ Assay, a bias-controlled multiplex PCR. Per the source publication's procedure: The number of nucleated cells in each sample was estimated by amplification of reference gene primers within the assay. To quantify the absolute abundance of each unique TCRbeta CDR3 rearrangement, sequence reads were collapsed and filtered. For each sample, productive Simpson clonality was calculated as the square root of Simpson's diversity index over productive rearrangements. As stored in TCRdb, this immuneACCESS dataset retains in-frame rearrangements with V and J assigned. A fraction of the clones does not appear; measured against another copy, unresolved V genes explain less than half of the discrepancy, and the remainder lacks a known reason. From that table come the V and J calls and clone size; the DNA was used to work out D and trimming. This sample holds more than 85,000 clones; over 85% were observed only once. Together, the top ten hold 1.5% to 2.5% of the sample.

In Seattle, one collaborating source enrolled patients while the infection was active and tracked those patients longitudinally over the course of disease. The collaborating institutions used their own protocols to collect whole blood in K2EDTA tubes. For TCRbeta analysis, collaborator samples were shipped as frozen whole blood, as isolated PBMCs, or as DNA extracted from either sample type. The study at large found these results: The amount of clinical and demographic metadata varied by source and participant and was provided uncurated.

CDR3 length: 12 amino acids, cysteine to phenylalanine. The read is trimmed to its CDR3 DNA, 36 bases read in frame from base 1. The germline V gene sets CDR1 to SQVTM and CDR2 to ANQGSEA. V is pared back by 5 bases and J by 8 bases, with 15 bases lying between the germline termini. The source of this sequence is a woman aged 50 to 60 with COVID-19, enrolled during active disease. The rearrangement combines TRBV29-1 with TRBJ1-2; D gene: possibly TRBD1, on 5 matching bases. What was sequenced was peripheral blood. The CDR3 sequence is CSVPSQGIGYTF. The DNA sequence follows: TGCAGCGTTCCCTCTCAGGGAATAGGCTACACCTTC.